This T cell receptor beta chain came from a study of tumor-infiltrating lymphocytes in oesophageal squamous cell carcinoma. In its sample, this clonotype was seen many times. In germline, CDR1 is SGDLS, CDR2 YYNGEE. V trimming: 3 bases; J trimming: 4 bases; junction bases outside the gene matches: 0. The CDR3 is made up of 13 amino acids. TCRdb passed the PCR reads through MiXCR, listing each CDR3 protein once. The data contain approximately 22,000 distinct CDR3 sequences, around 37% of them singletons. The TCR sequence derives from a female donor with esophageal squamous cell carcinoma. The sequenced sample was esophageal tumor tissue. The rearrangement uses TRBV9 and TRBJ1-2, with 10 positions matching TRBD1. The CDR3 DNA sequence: TGTGCCAGCAGCGGGACAGGGGGCTATGGCTACACCTTC. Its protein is CASSGTGGYGYTF.